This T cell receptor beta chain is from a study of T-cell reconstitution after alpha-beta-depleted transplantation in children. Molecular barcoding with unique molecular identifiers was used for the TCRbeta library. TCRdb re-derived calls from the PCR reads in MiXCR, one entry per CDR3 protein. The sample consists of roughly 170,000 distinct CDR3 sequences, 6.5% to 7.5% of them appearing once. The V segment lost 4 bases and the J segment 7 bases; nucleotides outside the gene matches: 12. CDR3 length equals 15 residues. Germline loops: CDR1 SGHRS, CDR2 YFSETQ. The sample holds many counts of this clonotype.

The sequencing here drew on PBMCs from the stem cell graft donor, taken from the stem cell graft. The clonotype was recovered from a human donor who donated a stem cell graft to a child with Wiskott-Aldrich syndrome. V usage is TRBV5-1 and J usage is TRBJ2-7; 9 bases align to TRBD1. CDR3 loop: CASSTLPGTGKEQYF. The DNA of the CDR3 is TGCGCCAGCAGCACCCTTCCCGGGACAGGGAAAGAGCAGTACTTC.